Given below is one TCR beta chain in context. V dropped 1 base and J dropped 6 bases, with 13 bases sitting between them. Germline assignment: CDR1 SGHTA and CDR2 FQGNSA. The CDR3 is 15 amino acids. The source of the sample is a study of blood T cell repertoires in COVID-19. Study context: Italy, Spain and the United States were the sources of the convalescent and acute COVID-19 samples. PBMCs, B-cell-depleted T cells, or T cells provided the cDNA or gDNA that made up the material.

Original handling: By means of reference gene primer amplification, nucleated cell counts were estimated. Profiled with immunoSEQ multiplex PCR; TCRdb holds only in-frame clones, not every one. V, J and clone size are those of that table, while D and trimming were read from the DNA. The sample comprises just under 350,000 clones, roughly 89% of which are singletons, and under 3.5% rests with the top ten. The chain combines TRBV7-2 with TRBJ1-5; D possibly corresponds to TRBD1 (5 bases). The receptor was isolated from a woman younger than 30 who had recovered from COVID-19. The sample was peripheral blood. The CDR3 loop is CASSLDPDSAQPQHF. CDR3 nucleotide sequence: TGTGCCAGCAGCTTAGATCCCGACAGTGCTCAGCCCCAGCATTTT.